This entry features one TCR beta chain sequence. The antigen is not known. A read error may be the cause here, since a much bigger clone is one base away. This sample was taken from a study of tumor-infiltrating lymphocytes in primary liver carcinoma. About the research overall: These patients were men and women whose ages were 30 to 69 years. Whole-study findings and limits: Tumors had a top-250-clone fraction that was significantly higher than blood (p = 0.039).

A constant-region primer served to make TCR beta cDNA from 500 to 550 ng total RNA. Modified slightly, ARM-PCR produced TCR beta libraries over three nested multiplex PCR rounds. Researchers ran the first two PCR rounds for ten to eleven cycles each with TRBV1-TRBV30 forward primers and a C-beta reverse primer. One entry per CDR3 protein results from TCRdb running MiXCR on the multiplex PCR reads. The table has fewer than 250,000 distinct CDR3 sequences, roughly 80% seen once; the top ten hold 18%. Germline V gene lookup returns CDR1 SGHTA and CDR2 FQGNSA. This CDR3 is 13 amino acids long. The germline V and J ends were trimmed by 0 bases and 4 bases, with 4 bases remaining between them. Both RNA and DNA were isolated together from around 20-30 mg of bulk tissue that had not been sorted. Tumor samples all exceeded 85% viable tumor cells.

The rearrangement joins TRBV7-2 to TRBJ1-5, with D uncertain. The sequenced material came from tumor tissue from primary liver carcinoma. This clonotype was sampled from a man aged 40-49 years with primary liver carcinoma and hepatitis B virus infection. CDR3 region: CASSLADNQPQHF. CDR3 sequence (DNA): TGTGCCAGCAGCTTAGCCGATAATCAGCCCCAGCATTTT.